What follows is one T cell receptor beta chain and its context. What it binds is unknown. The table came from immunoSEQ multiplex PCR; TCRdb's copy has only in-frame clones and leaves some out. The table shows 20,000 or so clones, with about nine tenths occurring only once. The junction had 5 bases not matched to a gene; V was cut back by 5 bases and J by 4 bases. This CDR3 comprises 14 residues. Germline V gene data show CDR1 as SGHNT and CDR2 as YYREEE (reference sequence). The regulatory T cell sort gate was CD4+CD25hiCD127low/negative. The data were taken from a study of B cell selection in AIRE deficiency. Study conclusions and caveats: About 30% of healthy-shared Treg TCRbeta sequences appeared in patient Tconv cells. With only TCRbeta sequenced, roughly 40% of shared healthy Treg sequences overlapped Tconv. Healthy donors alone shared over 25% of roughly 4,000 Treg sequences; patients alone 9% to 9.5%.

The source of this sequence is a human donor in good health. The chain uses TRBV5-4 and TRBJ1-1; 10 bases fit TRBD1. Sample: CD4+CD25+ Tregs sorted from PBMCs. DNA for the CDR3: TGTGCCAGCAGATCGGACAGGGGGTTCACTGAAGCTTTCTTT. Its protein product is CASRSDRGFTEAFF.